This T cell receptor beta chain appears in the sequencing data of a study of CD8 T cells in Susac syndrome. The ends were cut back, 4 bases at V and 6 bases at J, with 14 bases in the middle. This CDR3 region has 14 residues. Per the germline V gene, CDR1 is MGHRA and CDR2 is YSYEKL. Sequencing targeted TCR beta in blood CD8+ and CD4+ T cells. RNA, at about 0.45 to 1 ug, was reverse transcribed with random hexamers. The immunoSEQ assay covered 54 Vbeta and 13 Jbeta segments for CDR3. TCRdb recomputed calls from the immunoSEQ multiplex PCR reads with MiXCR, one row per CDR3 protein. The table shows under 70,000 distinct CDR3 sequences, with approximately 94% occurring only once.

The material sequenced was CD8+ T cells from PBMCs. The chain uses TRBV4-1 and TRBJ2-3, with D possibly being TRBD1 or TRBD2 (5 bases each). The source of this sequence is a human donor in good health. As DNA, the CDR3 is TGCGCCAGCAGCCTAAGGGACGGGGAGGATACGCAGTATTTT. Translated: CASSLRDGEDTQYF.